A selection of T cell receptor beta chains follows, all from one sample in a study of blood T cell repertoires in COVID-19. Sequencing was performed with immunoSEQ multiplex PCR; in TCRdb, only in-frame clones are kept and a portion is missing. The top ten hold approximately 2% of the sample, which has about 260,000 clones, 65% to 90% seen once. The specimen sequenced was peripheral blood. Every receptor here comes from a man aged 30 to 39 with active or convalescent COVID-19. The CDR3 runs from the conserved cysteine through the conserved F or W. The order of the fields is J gene, V gene, D gene, clone size, CDR3 protein, CDR3 DNA. D genes are given only for firm matches. Rows give clone size only sometimes, using once, few, many, or a class for an expanded clone.

j_gene: TRBJ2-7; v_gene: TRBV4-3; d_gene: NA; abundance: NA; CDR3aa: CASSQDISETYEQYF; CDR3nt: TGCGCCAGCAGCCAAGATATCAGCGAAACCTACGAGCAGTACTTC
j_gene: TRBJ1-2; v_gene: TRBV2; d_gene: TRBD1; abundance: NA; CDR3aa: CASRDRANYGYTF; CDR3nt: TGTGCCAGCAGGGACAGGGCTAACTATGGCTACACCTTC
j_gene: TRBJ2-2; v_gene: TRBV19; d_gene: TRBD1; abundance: NA; CDR3aa: CASRGDRDTGELFF; CDR3nt: TGTGCCAGTAGAGGGGACAGAGACACCGGGGAGCTGTTTTTT
j_gene: TRBJ1-2; v_gene: TRBV13; d_gene: TRBD1; abundance: NA; CDR3aa: CASSSDRAGYTF; CDR3nt: TGTGCCAGCAGCTCCGACAGGGCGGGCTACACCTTC
j_gene: TRBJ2-5; v_gene: TRBV7-8; d_gene: TRBD2; abundance: NA; CDR3aa: CASSPPGLSYQETQYF; CDR3nt: TGTGCCAGCAGCCCTCCGGGACTATCGTACCAAGAGACCCAGTACTTC
j_gene: TRBJ1-3; v_gene: TRBV9; d_gene: NA; abundance: NA; CDR3aa: CASSVDGDTGNTIYF; CDR3nt: TGTGCCAGCAGCGTAGACGGGGATACTGGAAACACCATATATTTT
j_gene: TRBJ1-1; v_gene: TRBV29-1; d_gene: NA; abundance: NA; CDR3aa: CSVSVNTEAFF; CDR3nt: TGCAGCGTTTCAGTGAACACTGAAGCTTTCTTT
j_gene: TRBJ1-2; v_gene: TRBV5-1; d_gene: TRBD1; abundance: NA; CDR3aa: CASSLGWTGESYGYTF; CDR3nt: TGCGCCAGCAGCTTGGGATGGACAGGGGAAAGCTATGGCTACACCTTC
j_gene: TRBJ2-5; v_gene: TRBV18; d_gene: NA; abundance: NA; CDR3aa: CASSPPQKQETQYF; CDR3nt: TGTGCCAGCTCACCACCGCAGAAACAAGAGACCCAGTACTTC
j_gene: TRBJ2-3; v_gene: TRBV5-6; d_gene: TRBD2; abundance: NA; CDR3aa: CASSPSSGRTDTQYF; CDR3nt: TGTGCCAGCAGCCCCTCTAGCGGTCGCACAGATACGCAGTATTTT
j_gene: TRBJ2-1; v_gene: TRBV4-2; d_gene: TRBD2; abundance: NA; CDR3aa: CASSQVQRGGGTNEQFF; CDR3nt: TGTGCCAGCAGCCAAGTGCAGCGGGGGGGCGGTACCAATGAGCAGTTCTTC
j_gene: TRBJ2-1; v_gene: TRBV7-2; d_gene: NA; abundance: NA; CDR3aa: CASSAYNEQFF; CDR3nt: TGTGCCAGCAGCGCGTACAATGAGCAGTTCTTC
j_gene: TRBJ2-7; v_gene: TRBV30; d_gene: NA; abundance: NA; CDR3aa: CAWSLGGGTYEQYF; CDR3nt: TGTGCCTGGAGTCTAGGCGGGGGCACCTACGAGCAGTACTTC
j_gene: TRBJ2-1; v_gene: TRBV10-3; d_gene: TRBD2; abundance: NA; CDR3aa: CAISLGTSGSYNEQFF; CDR3nt: TGTGCCATCAGTCTAGGGACTAGCGGATCCTACAATGAGCAGTTCTTC
j_gene: TRBJ2-7; v_gene: TRBV5-1; d_gene: NA; abundance: once; CDR3aa: CASATGGAAYEQYF; CDR3nt: TGCGCCAGCGCCACCGGGGGAGCCGCCTACGAGCAGTACTTC
j_gene: TRBJ2-3; v_gene: TRBV7-3; d_gene: TRBD2; abundance: NA; CDR3aa: CASSLESRGASTDTQYF; CDR3nt: TGTGCCAGCAGCTTAGAATCGCGGGGGGCGAGCACAGATACGCAGTATTTT
j_gene: TRBJ1-2; v_gene: TRBV10-3; d_gene: TRBD1; abundance: NA; CDR3aa: CAIGAPDRQYYGYTF; CDR3nt: TGTGCCATCGGTGCGCCGGACAGGCAGTACTATGGCTACACCTTC
j_gene: TRBJ1-4; v_gene: TRBV19; d_gene: TRBD1; abundance: few; CDR3aa: CASIDEQGANEKLFF; CDR3nt: TGTGCCAGTATTGACGAACAGGGGGCCAATGAAAAACTGTTTTTT
j_gene: TRBJ2-1; v_gene: TRBV5-1; d_gene: NA; abundance: NA; CDR3aa: CASSLISGWDEQFF; CDR3nt: TGCGCCAGCAGCTTGATTTCGGGATGGGATGAGCAGTTCTTC
j_gene: TRBJ2-2; v_gene: TRBV27; d_gene: TRBD1; abundance: NA; CDR3aa: CASKGKTGITGELFF; CDR3nt: TGTGCCAGCAAAGGAAAGACAGGGATCACCGGGGAGCTGTTTTTT
j_gene: TRBJ2-7; v_gene: TRBV4-3; d_gene: NA; abundance: few; CDR3aa: CASSQDRLGTYEQYF; CDR3nt: TGCGCCAGCAGCCAAGACAGGTTAGGAACCTACGAGCAGTACTTC
j_gene: TRBJ2-3; v_gene: TRBV10-3; d_gene: NA; abundance: NA; CDR3aa: CAISASPLGDRLTDTQYF; CDR3nt: TGTGCCATCAGTGCCTCCCCTCTTGGTGACAGGTTAACAGATACGCAGTATTTT
j_gene: TRBJ2-3; v_gene: TRBV19; d_gene: TRBD2; abundance: NA; CDR3aa: CASRRLAGAPGADTQYF; CDR3nt: TGTGCCAGTAGGAGACTAGCGGGGGCTCCGGGGGCCGATACGCAGTATTTT
j_gene: TRBJ2-7; v_gene: TRBV6-5; d_gene: NA; abundance: NA; CDR3aa: CASILGQAWGYEQYF; CDR3nt: NA
j_gene: TRBJ2-7; v_gene: TRBV9; d_gene: NA; abundance: NA; CDR3aa: CASSLGLQSSYEQYF; CDR3nt: TGTGCCAGCAGCTTGGGACTCCAGAGCTCCTACGAGCAGTACTTC
j_gene: TRBJ1-6; v_gene: TRBV3-1/TRBV3-2; d_gene: TRBD1; abundance: NA; CDR3aa: CASIRARQGQSSSYNSPLHF; CDR3nt: TGTGCCAGCATCCGAGCTAGACAGGGGCAATCTAGCTCCTATAATTCACCCCTCCACTTT
j_gene: TRBJ2-7; v_gene: TRBV18; d_gene: TRBD1; abundance: NA; CDR3aa: CASSPQGTGGVYEQYF; CDR3nt: TGTGCCAGCTCACCACAGGGGACAGGGGGCGTGTACGAGCAGTACTTC
j_gene: TRBJ2-3; v_gene: TRBV10-2; d_gene: TRBD2; abundance: once; CDR3aa: CASSAAGGVVDTQYF; CDR3nt: TGCGCCAGCAGTGCCGCGGGGGGCGTTGTAGATACGCAGTATTTT
j_gene: TRBJ2-1; v_gene: TRBV5-1; d_gene: TRBD1; abundance: once; CDR3aa: CASRPPGTGYNEQFF; CDR3nt: TGCGCCAGCAGACCCCCCGGGACAGGATACAATGAGCAGTTCTTC
j_gene: TRBJ1-2; v_gene: TRBV5-4; d_gene: NA; abundance: NA; CDR3aa: CASSPVGGGGYGYTF; CDR3nt: TGTGCCAGCAGCCCCGTGGGGGGGGGTGGGTATGGCTACACCTTC
j_gene: TRBJ1-1; v_gene: TRBV28; d_gene: NA; abundance: NA; CDR3aa: CASRLLTVPNTEAFF; CDR3nt: TGTGCCAGCAGGCTCCTGACAGTACCGAACACTGAAGCTTTCTTT
j_gene: TRBJ2-3; v_gene: TRBV5-4; d_gene: TRBD1; abundance: NA; CDR3aa: CASSSDRDRTFSSTDTQYF; CDR3nt: TGTGCCAGCAGCTCGGACCGGGACAGGACCTTCTCTAGCACAGATACGCAGTATTTT
j_gene: TRBJ1-1; v_gene: TRBV12-3/TRBV12-4; d_gene: NA; abundance: NA; CDR3aa: CASSQNTEAFF; CDR3nt: TGTGCCAGCAGCCAAAACACTGAAGCTTTCTTT
j_gene: TRBJ2-7; v_gene: TRBV4-3; d_gene: TRBD2; abundance: NA; CDR3aa: CASSQDGGTSSYEQYF; CDR3nt: TGCGCCAGCAGCCAAGACGGAGGGACTAGCTCCTACGAGCAGTACTTC
j_gene: TRBJ2-2; v_gene: TRBV4-2; d_gene: TRBD2; abundance: NA; CDR3aa: CASSRRTSGGILAGELFF; CDR3nt: TGTGCCAGCAGCCGCCGGACTAGCGGGGGTATACTCGCCGGGGAGCTGTTTTTT
j_gene: TRBJ2-3; v_gene: TRBV19; d_gene: TRBD2; abundance: NA; CDR3aa: CASSIGPGSGGGTQYF; CDR3nt: TGTGCCAGTAGTATTGGACCGGGGTCCGGGGGGGGTACGCAGTATTTT
j_gene: TRBJ1-4; v_gene: TRBV7-7; d_gene: TRBD1; abundance: NA; CDR3aa: CASSSGQATNEKLFF; CDR3nt: TGTGCCAGCAGCTCCGGACAGGCAACTAATGAAAAACTGTTTTTT
j_gene: TRBJ1-5; v_gene: TRBV10-2; d_gene: NA; abundance: once; CDR3aa: CASSNTRNQPQHF; CDR3nt: TGCGCCAGCAGTAACACAAGAAATCAGCCCCAGCATTTT
j_gene: TRBJ2-3; v_gene: TRBV9; d_gene: NA; abundance: NA; CDR3aa: CASSVDGASTDTQYF; CDR3nt: TGTGCCAGCAGCGTAGATGGGGCAAGCACAGATACGCAGTATTTT
j_gene: TRBJ2-2; v_gene: TRBV5-1; d_gene: TRBD1; abundance: NA; CDR3aa: CASTLEIWDRGPDRELFF; CDR3nt: TGCGCCAGCACCTTGGAAATCTGGGACAGGGGGCCTGATCGGGAGCTGTTTTTT
j_gene: TRBJ2-3; v_gene: TRBV7-3; d_gene: TRBD2; abundance: NA; CDR3aa: CASSLAGASTGPQYF; CDR3nt: TGTGCCAGCAGCCTAGCGGGGGCCTCCACGGGGCCGCAGTATTTT
j_gene: TRBJ2-7; v_gene: TRBV6-1; d_gene: NA; abundance: NA; CDR3aa: CASSEALRGLSYEQYF; CDR3nt: TGTGCCAGCAGTGAAGCTCTAAGGGGCCTCTCCTACGAGCAGTACTTC
j_gene: TRBJ1-6; v_gene: TRBV7-9; d_gene: NA; abundance: NA; CDR3aa: CASSLVVGLSASPLHF; CDR3nt: TGTGCCAGCAGCTTAGTGGTGGGGCTGTCGGCTTCACCCCTCCACTTT
j_gene: TRBJ2-7; v_gene: TRBV5-8; d_gene: NA; abundance: NA; CDR3aa: CASSLDRVGYEQYF; CDR3nt: TGTGCCAGCAGCTTGGACAGGGTCGGGTACGAGCAGTACTTC
j_gene: TRBJ2-7; v_gene: TRBV6-5; d_gene: TRBD2; abundance: NA; CDR3aa: CASSPLAGGRLEQYF; CDR3nt: TGTGCCAGCAGTCCCCTAGCGGGGGGGCGGCTCGAGCAGTACTTC
j_gene: TRBJ1-2; v_gene: TRBV29-1; d_gene: TRBD1; abundance: NA; CDR3aa: CSVEGEVETGGKLHYGYTF; CDR3nt: TGCAGCGTTGAAGGGGAGGTGGAGACAGGGGGAAAGCTACACTATGGCTACACCTTC
j_gene: TRBJ2-5; v_gene: TRBV30; d_gene: TRBD1; abundance: NA; CDR3aa: CAWSDHSPGQVQETQYF; CDR3nt: TGTGCCTGGAGTGACCATTCGCCGGGACAGGTACAAGAGACCCAGTACTTC
j_gene: TRBJ1-1; v_gene: TRBV9; d_gene: TRBD1; abundance: NA; CDR3aa: CASSVGHRGPTEAFF; CDR3nt: TGTGCCAGCAGCGTAGGGCACAGGGGGCCCACTGAAGCTTTCTTT
j_gene: TRBJ1-5; v_gene: TRBV28; d_gene: TRBD1; abundance: NA; CDR3aa: CASSTATGVVQPQHF; CDR3nt: TGTGCCAGCAGCACTGCTACAGGGGTGGTTCAGCCCCAGCATTTT
j_gene: TRBJ2-2; v_gene: TRBV4-3; d_gene: NA; abundance: NA; CDR3aa: CASSQDTSNTGELFF; CDR3nt: TGCGCCAGCAGCCAAGACACTAGCAACACCGGGGAGCTGTTTTTT
j_gene: TRBJ1-5; v_gene: TRBV2; d_gene: NA; abundance: NA; CDR3aa: CASSETSSNQPQHF; CDR3nt: TGTGCCAGCAGCGAGACATCGAGCAATCAGCCCCAGCATTTT
j_gene: TRBJ2-7; v_gene: TRBV5-4; d_gene: NA; abundance: NA; CDR3aa: CATQLGGGSYEQYF; CDR3nt: TGTGCCACCCAGCTAGGGGGGGGCTCCTACGAGCAGTACTTC
j_gene: TRBJ2-2; v_gene: TRBV5-1; d_gene: TRBD1; abundance: NA; CDR3aa: CASSDTGGANTGELFF; CDR3nt: TGCGCCAGCAGCGACACAGGGGGCGCGAACACCGGGGAGCTGTTTTTT